These 20 T cell receptor beta chains came from one sample sequenced in a study of shared clonotypes between healthy human individuals. Produced via immunoSEQ multiplex PCR; TCRdb's table is partial and in-frame only. Of fewer than 2.5 million clones listed, more than 85% are singletons. The sequenced material came from naive CD4+ T cells from PBMCs. Subset of the sample: CD45RA+ positively selected. Every receptor here comes from a man aged 18 to 29 in good health. Some clones in this sample may be carry-over from other donors' samples.

This clone was seen only once. The V call is TRBV10-1, the J call TRBJ1-2, with D possibly matching TRBD1 (5 bases). The CDR3 is 13 amino acids. Germline lookup yields CDR1 WNHNN and CDR2 SYGVQD (reference sequence). V lost 4 bases, J lost 5 bases, and 11 bases lay in between. CDR3 protein: CASSGAGTYGYTF. CDR3 bases: TGCGCCAGCAGTGGGGCAGGGACTTATGGCTACACCTTC.

The chain has TRBV9 and TRBJ2-1; 10 bases agree with TRBD2. J lost 6 bases, V lost 3 bases, and 9 bases had no gene match. The CDR3 covers 16 residues. Germline assignment: CDR1 SGDLS and CDR2 YYNGEE. The CDR3 protein is CASSAFGLAGANEQFF. The DNA of the CDR3 is TGTGCCAGCAGCGCCTTTGGGCTAGCGGGAGCCAATGAGCAGTTCTTC.

The genes are TRBV19 and TRBJ2-1, with TRBD2 identical over 11 bases. Losses at the gene ends were 7 bases for V and 4 bases for J; bases not matched to a gene: 6. This CDR3 contains 15 residues. Germline-derived CDR1 and CDR2 are LNHDA and SQIVND (reference sequence). This chain's CDR3 is CASTRLAGRYNEQFF. The CDR3 bases are TGTGCCAGTACTCGACTAGCGGGACGGTACAATGAGCAGTTCTTC.

The CDR3 DNA reads TGCGCCAGCAGCTTGGACCGGGTGGAATCAGATACGCAGTATTTT. This translates into CASSLDRVESDTQYF. This chain connects TRBV5-1 to TRBJ2-3; no clear D. The CDR3 has 15 residues. The V end was cut by 0 bases, the J end by 4 bases, with 12 bases between. In germline, CDR1 is SGHRS, CDR2 YFSETQ.

The chain carries TRBV28 and TRBJ2-7; D is possibly TRBD1 or TRBD2 (5 bases each). Germline V gene lookup returns CDR1 MDHEN and CDR2 SYDVKM. Trimming removed 1 base at V and 0 bases at J, with 10 bases between. The CDR3 contains 15 residues. This CDR3 is CASSLFGGSSYEQYF. CDR3 DNA sequence: TGTGCCAGCAGTTTATTTGGGGGTAGCTCCTACGAGCAGTACTTC.

The rearrangement links TRBV5-4 to TRBJ2-3; 9 nucleotides agree with TRBD1. This CDR3 contains 15 residues. The germline CDR1 and CDR2 sequences are SGHNT and YYREEE (reference sequence). V lost 5 bases, J lost 0 bases, and 4 bases stayed unmatched. CDR3 sequence: CASRAGTGSTDTQYF. For the CDR3, the DNA is TGTGCCAGCAGAGCCGGGACAGGGAGCACAGATACGCAGTATTTT.

The gene calls are TRBV10-3 and TRBJ2-7; TRBD2 aligns across 7 bases. The germline gives CDR1 ENHRY, CDR2 SYGVKD. This CDR3 has 13 amino acids. V gave up 6 bases and J gave up 7 bases; unmatched junction bases: 9. The CDR3, as DNA: TGTGCCATCAGATCCCTGGGGAGGGTAGAGCAGTACTTC. Residues: CAIRSLGRVEQYF.

This chain joins TRBV30 and TRBJ1-5; D is ambiguous. Germline V gene lookup returns CDR1 GTSNPN and CDR2 SVGIG (reference sequence). Deletions cut 0 bases from V and 1 base from J, with 4 bases between. CDR3 length: 13 residues. CDR3 in amino acids: CAWSVHSNQPQHF. DNA of the CDR3: TGTGCCTGGAGTGTACACAGCAATCAGCCCCAGCATTTT.

The chain combines TRBV7-9 with TRBJ2-3, with D perhaps matching TRBD1 (6 bases). Germline CDR1 is SEHNR and CDR2 is FQNEAQ (reference sequence). The CDR3 length is 17 residues. V lost 3 bases and J 9 bases, leaving 25 bases between the germline ends. The CDR3 DNA follows: TGTGCCAGCAGCTTTCGCCGCGAAGTTACAGGGCCGGGGACGCAGTATTTT. This translates into CASSFRREVTGPGTQYF.

This clone was recorded once. V gene TRBV5-8 combines with J gene TRBJ1-1; D possibly corresponds to TRBD1 (6 bases). The CDR3 is made up of 14 amino acids. V lost 0 bases to trimming and J lost 8 bases, with 14 bases between them. From germline, CDR1 is SGHTS and CDR2 YDEGEE. CDR3 protein: CASSLDGGTGEAFF. The CDR3 DNA follows: TGTGCCAGCAGCTTGGATGGGGGCACGGGGGAAGCTTTCTTT.

The DNA of the CDR3 is TGTGCCAGCAGTGACCAGGGGATGGCCTACGAGCAGTACTTC. Its translation: CASSDQGMAYEQYF. The chain joins TRBV2 to TRBJ2-7; possible D gene TRBD1, 6 bases. Germline V gene sequence: CDR1 SNHLY, CDR2 FYNNEI. The CDR3 has 14 residues. The germline V and J ends were trimmed by 3 bases and 2 bases, with 11 bases remaining between them.

The V and J genes are TRBV25-1 and TRBJ2-6, with D unclear. CDR1 is MGHDK and CDR2 is SYGVNS in the germline V gene. The CDR3 loop spans 18 amino acids. V was trimmed by 5 bases and J by 0 bases, leaving 17 bases between them. CDR3 protein: CASSLGSDGSSGANVLTF. CDR3 sequence (DNA): TGTGCCAGCAGTTTGGGGTCCGACGGTAGCTCTGGGGCCAACGTCCTGACTTTC.

J is TRBJ2-3 and V is TRBV5-5; no firm D call. This CDR3 has 16 residues. Trimming stripped 0 bases from V and 2 bases from J, with 13 bases between. Germline V gene sequence: CDR1 SGHKS, CDR2 YYEKEE (reference sequence). The CDR3 sequence: CASSLAALVNTDTQYF. The DNA of the CDR3 is TGTGCCAGCAGCTTGGCGGCTCTAGTTAACACAGATACGCAGTATTTT.

This chain uses TRBV5-6 with TRBJ1-1; D unclear. Germline values: CDR1 SGHDT, CDR2 YYEEEE. Trimming removed 0 bases from V and 8 bases from J, with 8 bases in between. This CDR3 is built from 12 residues. The CDR3 DNA reads as TGTGCCAGCAGCTTGGGTTTCGGGGAAGCTTTCTTT. Residues: CASSLGFGEAFF.

The rearrangement joins TRBV7-8 to TRBJ2-3; 10 nucleotides match TRBD1. Germline V gives CDR1 SGHVS, CDR2 FQNEAQ. This CDR3 comprises 14 residues. V lost 4 bases to trimming and J lost 4 bases; unmatched junction nucleotides: 2. CDR3 bases: TGTGCCAGCAGCTCTGACAGGGGGCCAGATACGCAGTATTTT. Its translation is CASSSDRGPDTQYF.

Comment on this clone: The identical CDR3 is also encoded by other nucleotide sequences in the sample. The chain combines TRBV18 with TRBJ1-5, with D unclear. V was shortened by 3 bases and J by 0 bases, with 6 bases between the two germline ends. This CDR3 has 14 amino acids. Germline CDR1 KGHSH, CDR2 LQKENI. CDR3 bases: TGTGCCAGCTCACCCGGGTATAGCAATCAGCCCCAGCATTTT. It is translated as CASSPGYSNQPQHF.

The chain combines TRBV11-2 with TRBJ1-1, with a weak D call TRBD1 (5 bases). Germline V gives CDR1 SGHAT, CDR2 FQNNGV. V was trimmed by 4 bases and J by 0 bases, leaving 9 bases between them. The CDR3 spans 14 residues. The CDR3 spells CASSSNRMNTEAFF. The CDR3 nucleotides read TGTGCCAGCAGCTCCAACAGGATGAACACTGAAGCTTTCTTT.

The chain joins TRBV28 to TRBJ1-2; 9 positions agree with TRBD1. Germline values: CDR1 MDHEN, CDR2 SYDVKM. V was clipped by 2 bases and J by 4 bases; unmatched bases: 8. This CDR3 comprises 16 residues. DNA for the CDR3: TGTGCCAGCAGTTTAGGTGAACAGGGGGCGTTCTATGGCTACACCTTC. Translation gives CASSLGEQGAFYGYTF.

The chain employs TRBV30 and TRBJ2-1, with 10 bases aligning to TRBD2. J was trimmed by 7 bases and V by 1 base; bases with no gene match: 4. Germline V gene lookup returns CDR1 GTSNPN and CDR2 SVGIG (reference sequence). This CDR3 is built from 14 residues. The CDR3 is CAWSALAGTNEQFF. In DNA, the CDR3 is TGTGCCTGGAGTGCACTAGCGGGAACAAATGAGCAGTTCTTC.

To note about this clone: Other DNA variants within this sample encode the same CDR3. The V call is TRBV10-3, the J call TRBJ2-3; D may be TRBD1 (6 bases). CDR1 and CDR2 from the germline V gene are ENHRY and SYGVKD. The V and J ends lost 10 bases and 0 bases respectively, with 8 bases between them. The CDR3 consists of 12 residues. The CDR3 reads CATRGSTDTQYF. CDR3 sequence (DNA): TGTGCCACCAGGGGAAGCACAGATACGCAGTATTTT.